Listed here are 6 T cell receptor beta chains from one sample, sequenced in a study of TIL therapy for anti-PD-1-resistant metastatic lung cancer. Time point defined: pre-treatment sample, taken before nivolumab and TIL therapy. This was the immunoSEQ v3 assay. The data were produced by immunoSEQ multiplex PCR, yet TCRdb's version contains in-frame clones alone and is incomplete. The sample lists 55,000 to 70,000 clones; 80% to 90% were seen once. The specimen was blood, collected at baseline. These receptor sequences come from a person aged 25-79 years with non-small cell lung cancer.

In its sample, this clone was seen once. This chain links TRBV10-3 with TRBJ2-2; D not resolved. This CDR3 has 14 residues. Germline V gene lookup returns CDR1 ENHRY and CDR2 SYGVKD. Trimming cost V 7 bases and J 1 base, with 10 bases left between them. The chain's CDR3 is CAITLTLNTGELFF. In nucleotides, the CDR3 is TGTGCCATCACTCTAACTTTGAACACCGGGGAGCTGTTTTTT.

The chain carries TRBV2 and TRBJ2-7, with TRBD1 identical over 8 bases. Trimming at V came to 6 bases and at J to 5 bases, leaving 9 bases not matched to a gene. From germline, CDR1 is SNHLY and CDR2 FYNNEI. The CDR3 is made up of 14 amino acids. CDR3 DNA sequence: TGTGCCAGCAGCCGAAGGGCAGGGGGCCACGAGCAGTACTTC. Protein product: CASSRRAGGHEQYF.

V is TRBV24-1 and J is TRBJ2-7, with TRBD1 identical over 11 bases. CDR1 is KGHDR and CDR2 is SFDVKD in the germline V gene. V was clipped by 7 bases and J by 5 bases; unmatched bases: 0. CDR3 length: 12 amino acids. CDR3 in amino acids: CATRGQGDEQYF. For the CDR3, the DNA is TGTGCCACCAGGGGACAGGGGGACGAGCAGTACTTC.

This clone was counted once. This chain connects TRBV4-1 to TRBJ2-1, with 8 positions matching TRBD2. V was pared by 4 bases and J by 1 base, with 9 bases of the junction left unmatched. Germline CDR1 reads MGHRA; CDR2 reads YSYEKL. The CDR3 runs 17 residues. CDR3 sequence reads: CASSLPGGGTSYNEQFF. The CDR3 nucleotides are TGCGCCAGCAGCCTCCCGGGCGGGGGGACTTCCTACAATGAGCAGTTCTTC.

The CDR3 region has the DNA TGTGCCTGGGGTCGGGGTCGGACAGTGAACACTGAAGCTTTCTTT. Translating gives CAWGRGRTVNTEAFF. The chain joins TRBV30 to TRBJ1-1; possibly TRBD1 for D (6 bases). CDR3 length: 15 amino acids. V lost 5 bases and J 0 bases, leaving 16 bases between the germline ends. The germline CDR1 and CDR2 sequences are GTSNPN and SVGIG (reference sequence).

This clone came up a few times. The rearrangement joins TRBV9 to TRBJ2-2; TRBD2 agrees at 10 bases. Per germline, CDR1 SGDLS and CDR2 YYNGEE. Trimming cost V 0 bases and J 6 bases; bases outside gene matches: 5. The length of the CDR3 is 16 residues. CDR3 amino acids: CASSVASGGTSGELFF. The CDR3 DNA follows: TGTGCCAGCAGCGTAGCTAGCGGGGGTACCTCCGGGGAGCTGTTTTTT.